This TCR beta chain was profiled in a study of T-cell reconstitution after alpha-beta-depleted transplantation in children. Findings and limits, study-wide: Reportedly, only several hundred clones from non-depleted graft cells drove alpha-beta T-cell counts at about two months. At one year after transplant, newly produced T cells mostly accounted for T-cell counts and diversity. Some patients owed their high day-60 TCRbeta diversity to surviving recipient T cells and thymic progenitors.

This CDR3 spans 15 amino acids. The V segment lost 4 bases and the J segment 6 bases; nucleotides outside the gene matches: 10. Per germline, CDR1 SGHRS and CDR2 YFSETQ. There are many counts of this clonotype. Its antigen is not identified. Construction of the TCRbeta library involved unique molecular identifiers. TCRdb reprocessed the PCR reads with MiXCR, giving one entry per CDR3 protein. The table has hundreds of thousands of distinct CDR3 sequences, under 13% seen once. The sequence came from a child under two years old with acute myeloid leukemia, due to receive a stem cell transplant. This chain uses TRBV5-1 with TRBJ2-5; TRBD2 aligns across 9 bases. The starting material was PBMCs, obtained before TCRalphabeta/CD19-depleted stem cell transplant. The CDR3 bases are TGCGCCAGCAGCCCGGTAGCGGGAGCTGCTCAGACCCAGTACTTC. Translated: CASSPVAGAAQTQYF.